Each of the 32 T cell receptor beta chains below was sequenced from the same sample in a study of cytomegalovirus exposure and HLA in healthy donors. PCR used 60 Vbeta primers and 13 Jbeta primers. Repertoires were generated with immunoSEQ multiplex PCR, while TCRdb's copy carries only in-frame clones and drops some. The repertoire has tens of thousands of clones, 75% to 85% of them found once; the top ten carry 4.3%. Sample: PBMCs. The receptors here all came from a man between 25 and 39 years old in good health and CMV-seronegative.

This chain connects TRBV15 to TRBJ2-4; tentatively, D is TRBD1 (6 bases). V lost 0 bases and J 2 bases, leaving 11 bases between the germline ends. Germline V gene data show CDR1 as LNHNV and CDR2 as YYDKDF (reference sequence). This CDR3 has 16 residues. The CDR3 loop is CATSRDAGVTKNIQYF. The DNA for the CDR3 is TGTGCCACCAGCAGAGATGCAGGGGTGACCAAAAACATTCAGTACTTC.

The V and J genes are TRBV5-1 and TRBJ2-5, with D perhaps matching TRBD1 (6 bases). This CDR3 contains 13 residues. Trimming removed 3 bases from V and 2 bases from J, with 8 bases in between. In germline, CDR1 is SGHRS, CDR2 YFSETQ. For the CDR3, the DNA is TGCGCCAGCAGCTGGACAGTTCAAGAGACCCAGTACTTC. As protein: CASSWTVQETQYF.

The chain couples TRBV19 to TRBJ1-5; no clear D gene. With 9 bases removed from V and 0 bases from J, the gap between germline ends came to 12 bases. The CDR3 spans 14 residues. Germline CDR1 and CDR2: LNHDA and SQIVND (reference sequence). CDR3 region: CASTFGDSNQPQHF. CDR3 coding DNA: TGTGCCAGCACCTTCGGGGATAGCAATCAGCCCCAGCATTTT.

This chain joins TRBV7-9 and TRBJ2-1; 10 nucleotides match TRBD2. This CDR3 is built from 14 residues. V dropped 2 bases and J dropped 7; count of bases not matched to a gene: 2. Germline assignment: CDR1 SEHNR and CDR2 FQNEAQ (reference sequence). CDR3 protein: CASSLRLAGNEQFF. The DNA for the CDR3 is TGTGCCAGCAGCTTACGACTAGCGGGTAATGAGCAGTTCTTC.

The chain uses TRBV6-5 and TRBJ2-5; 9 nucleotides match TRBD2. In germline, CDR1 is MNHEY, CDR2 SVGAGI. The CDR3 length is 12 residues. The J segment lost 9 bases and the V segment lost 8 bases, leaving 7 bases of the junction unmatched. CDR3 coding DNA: TGTGCCAGCGGGGCGGGGGGGCCGGCCCAGTACTTC. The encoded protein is CASGAGGPAQYF.

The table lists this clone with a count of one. The CDR3 spells CASSLEIAGGPRTGELFF. CDR3 sequence (DNA): TGTGCCAGCAGCTTAGAGATAGCGGGAGGGCCGCGGACCGGGGAGCTGTTTTTT. The chain uses TRBV7-6 and TRBJ2-2; 11 bases are shared with TRBD2. This CDR3 region has 18 residues. Unmatched junction bases numbered 9, after V lost 1 base and J lost 5 bases. CDR1 SGHVS and CDR2 FNYEAQ come from the germline V gene.

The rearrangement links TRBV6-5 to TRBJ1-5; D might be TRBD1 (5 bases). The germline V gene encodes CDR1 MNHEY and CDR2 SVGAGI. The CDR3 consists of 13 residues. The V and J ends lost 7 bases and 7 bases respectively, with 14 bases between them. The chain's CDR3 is CASTPEWGQPQHF. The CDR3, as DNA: TGTGCCAGCACCCCCGAGTGGGGCCAGCCCCAGCATTTT.

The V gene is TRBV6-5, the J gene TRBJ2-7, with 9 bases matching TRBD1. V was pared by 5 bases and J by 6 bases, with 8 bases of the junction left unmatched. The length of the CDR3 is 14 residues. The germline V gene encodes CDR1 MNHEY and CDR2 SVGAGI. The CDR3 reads CASSARQGGGEQYF. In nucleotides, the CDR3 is TGTGCCAGCAGTGCCCGACAGGGGGGCGGCGAGCAGTACTTC.

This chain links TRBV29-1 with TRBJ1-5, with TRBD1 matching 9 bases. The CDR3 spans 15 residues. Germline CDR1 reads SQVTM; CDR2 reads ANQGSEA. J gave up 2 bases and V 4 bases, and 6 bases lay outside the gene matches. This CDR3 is CSVAQGARGNQPQHF. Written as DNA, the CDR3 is TGCAGCGTTGCACAGGGGGCAAGAGGCAATCAGCCCCAGCATTTT.

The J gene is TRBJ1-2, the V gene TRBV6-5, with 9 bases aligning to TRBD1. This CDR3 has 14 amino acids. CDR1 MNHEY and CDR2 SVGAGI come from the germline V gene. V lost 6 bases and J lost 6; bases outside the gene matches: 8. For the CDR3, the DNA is TGTGCCAGCAGGCGGACTAGGACAGGGGATGGCTACACCTTC. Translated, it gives CASRRTRTGDGYTF.

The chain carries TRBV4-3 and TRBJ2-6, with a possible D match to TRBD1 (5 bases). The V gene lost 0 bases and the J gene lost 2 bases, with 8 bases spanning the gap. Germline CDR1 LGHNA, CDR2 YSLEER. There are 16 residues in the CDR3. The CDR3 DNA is TGCGCCAGCAGCCAAGACGGCAGGGCTGGGGCCAACGTCCTGACTTTC. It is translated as CASSQDGRAGANVLTF.

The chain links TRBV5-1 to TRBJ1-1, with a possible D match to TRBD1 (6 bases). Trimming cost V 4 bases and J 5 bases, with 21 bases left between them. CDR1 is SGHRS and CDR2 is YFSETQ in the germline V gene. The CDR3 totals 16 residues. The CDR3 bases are TGCGCCAGCAGCATAGCCGCCGGGACAACGGGGACTGAAGCTTTCTTT. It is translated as CASSIAAGTTGTEAFF.

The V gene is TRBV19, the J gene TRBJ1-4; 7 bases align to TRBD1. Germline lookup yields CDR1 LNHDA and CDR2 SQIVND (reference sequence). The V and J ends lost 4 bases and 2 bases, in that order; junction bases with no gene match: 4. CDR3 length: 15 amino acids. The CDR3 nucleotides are TGTGCCAGTAGTACCTACAGGGGTACTAATGAAAAACTGTTTTTT. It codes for CASSTYRGTNEKLFF.

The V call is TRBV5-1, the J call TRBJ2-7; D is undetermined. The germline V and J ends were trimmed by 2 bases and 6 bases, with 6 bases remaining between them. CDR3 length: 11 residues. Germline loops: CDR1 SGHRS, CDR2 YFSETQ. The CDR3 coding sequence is TGCGCCAGCAGCTTCTCTAGCGAGCAGTACTTC. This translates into CASSFSSEQYF. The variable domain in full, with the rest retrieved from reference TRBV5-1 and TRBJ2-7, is KAGVTQTPRYLIKTRGQQVTLSCSPISGHRSVSWYQQTPGQGLQFLFEYFSETQRNKGNFPGRFSGRQFSNSRSEMNVSTLELGDSALYLCASSFSSEQYFGPGTRLTVT.

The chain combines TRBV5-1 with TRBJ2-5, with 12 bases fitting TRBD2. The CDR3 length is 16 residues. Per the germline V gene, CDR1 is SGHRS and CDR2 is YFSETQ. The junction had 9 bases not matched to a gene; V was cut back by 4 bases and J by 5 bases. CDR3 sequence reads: CASSRGLAGAMETQYF. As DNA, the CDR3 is TGCGCCAGCAGCCGGGGACTAGCGGGCGCGATGGAGACCCAGTACTTC.

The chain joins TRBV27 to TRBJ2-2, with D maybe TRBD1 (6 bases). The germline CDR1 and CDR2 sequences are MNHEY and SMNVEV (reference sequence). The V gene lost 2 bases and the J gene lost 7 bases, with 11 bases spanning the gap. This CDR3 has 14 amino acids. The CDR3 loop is CASSLRGLGGELFF. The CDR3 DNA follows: TGTGCCAGCAGTTTAAGGGGGTTGGGCGGGGAGCTGTTTTTT.

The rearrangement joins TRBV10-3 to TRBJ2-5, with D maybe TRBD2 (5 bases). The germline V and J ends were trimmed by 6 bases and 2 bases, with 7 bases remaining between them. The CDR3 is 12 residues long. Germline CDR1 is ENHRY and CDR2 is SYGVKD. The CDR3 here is CAIRADQETQYF. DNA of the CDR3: TGTGCCATCAGAGCGGATCAAGAGACCCAGTACTTC.

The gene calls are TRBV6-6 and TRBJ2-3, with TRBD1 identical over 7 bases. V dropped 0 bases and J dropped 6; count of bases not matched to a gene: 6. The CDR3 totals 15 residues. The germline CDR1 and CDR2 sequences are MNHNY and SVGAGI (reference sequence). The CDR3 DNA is TGTGCCAGCAGTTACTCCAACGACAGGGACGATACGCAGTATTTT. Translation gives CASSYSNDRDDTQYF.

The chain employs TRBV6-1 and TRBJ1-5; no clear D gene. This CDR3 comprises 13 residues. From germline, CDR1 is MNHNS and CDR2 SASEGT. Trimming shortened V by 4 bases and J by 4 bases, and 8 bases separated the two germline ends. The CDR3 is CASSGRANQPQHF. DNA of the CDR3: TGTGCCAGCAGTGGGCGGGCAAATCAGCCCCAGCATTTT.

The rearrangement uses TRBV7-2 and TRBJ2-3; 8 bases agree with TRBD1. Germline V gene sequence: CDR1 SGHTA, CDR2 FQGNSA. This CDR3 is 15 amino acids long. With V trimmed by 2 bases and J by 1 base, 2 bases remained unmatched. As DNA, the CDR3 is TGTGCCAGCAGCTTACGGGGACAGGGCACAGATACGCAGTATTTT. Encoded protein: CASSLRGQGTDTQYF.

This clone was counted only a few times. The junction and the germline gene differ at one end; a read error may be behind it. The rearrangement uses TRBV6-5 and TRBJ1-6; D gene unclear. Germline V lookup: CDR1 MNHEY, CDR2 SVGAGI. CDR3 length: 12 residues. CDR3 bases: TGTGCCAGCAGTAACTCCGGGTCACCCCTCCACTTT. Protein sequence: CASSNSGSPLHF.

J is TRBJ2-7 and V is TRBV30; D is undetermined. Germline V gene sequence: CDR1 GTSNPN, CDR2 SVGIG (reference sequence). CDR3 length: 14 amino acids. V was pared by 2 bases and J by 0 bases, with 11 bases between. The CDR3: CAWSRRSSSYEQYF. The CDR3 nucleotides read TGTGCCTGGAGTAGGCGGAGCAGCTCCTACGAGCAGTACTTC.

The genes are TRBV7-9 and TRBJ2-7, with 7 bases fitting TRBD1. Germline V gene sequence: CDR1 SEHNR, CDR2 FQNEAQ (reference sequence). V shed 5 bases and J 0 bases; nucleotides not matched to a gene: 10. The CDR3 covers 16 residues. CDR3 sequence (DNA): TGTGCCAGCAGCACACCCCGGGGACAGAGCTCCTACGAGCAGTACTTC. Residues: CASSTPRGQSSYEQYF.

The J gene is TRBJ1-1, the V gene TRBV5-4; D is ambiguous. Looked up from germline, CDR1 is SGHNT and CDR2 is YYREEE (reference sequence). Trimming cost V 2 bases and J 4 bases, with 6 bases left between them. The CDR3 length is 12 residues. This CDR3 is CASSFARTEAFF. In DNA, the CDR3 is TGTGCCAGCAGCTTTGCGCGCACTGAAGCTTTCTTT.

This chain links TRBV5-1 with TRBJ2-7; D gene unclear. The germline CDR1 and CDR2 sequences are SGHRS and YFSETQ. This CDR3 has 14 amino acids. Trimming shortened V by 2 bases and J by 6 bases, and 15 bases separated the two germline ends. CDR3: CASSLNSKVSEQYF. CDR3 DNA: TGCGCCAGCAGCTTAAACAGTAAGGTCTCCGAGCAGTACTTC.

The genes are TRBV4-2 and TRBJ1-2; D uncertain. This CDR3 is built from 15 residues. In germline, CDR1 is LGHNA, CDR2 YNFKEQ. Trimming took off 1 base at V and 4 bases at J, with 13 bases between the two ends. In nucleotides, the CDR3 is TGTGCCAGCAGCCAAGGGGGAGACGGCCCCTATGGCTACACCTTC. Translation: CASSQGGDGPYGYTF.

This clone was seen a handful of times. The CDR3: CASRGNREKSSYEQYF. In DNA form, the CDR3 reads TGTGCCAGCAGGGGGAACCGGGAAAAGAGCTCCTACGAGCAGTACTTC. The gene calls are TRBV2 and TRBJ2-7; TRBD2 is a possible D gene (5 bases). Germline values: CDR1 SNHLY, CDR2 FYNNEI. V was shortened by 6 bases and J by 0 bases, with 18 bases between the two germline ends. The CDR3 has 16 amino acids.

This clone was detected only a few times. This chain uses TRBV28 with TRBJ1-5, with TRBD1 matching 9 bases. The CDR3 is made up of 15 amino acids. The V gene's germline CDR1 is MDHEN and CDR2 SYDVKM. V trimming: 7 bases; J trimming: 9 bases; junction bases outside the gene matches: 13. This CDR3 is CASTSPDRGLSPQHF. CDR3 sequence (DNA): TGTGCCAGCACCTCTCCGGACAGGGGTTTATCGCCCCAGCATTTT.

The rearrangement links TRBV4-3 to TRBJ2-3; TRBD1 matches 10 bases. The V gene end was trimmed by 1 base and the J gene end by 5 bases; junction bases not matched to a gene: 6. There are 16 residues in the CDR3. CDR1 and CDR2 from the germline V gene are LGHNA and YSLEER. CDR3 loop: CASSQGGTGVEDTQYF. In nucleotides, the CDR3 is TGCGCCAGCAGCCAAGGGGGGACAGGGGTGGAAGATACGCAGTATTTT.

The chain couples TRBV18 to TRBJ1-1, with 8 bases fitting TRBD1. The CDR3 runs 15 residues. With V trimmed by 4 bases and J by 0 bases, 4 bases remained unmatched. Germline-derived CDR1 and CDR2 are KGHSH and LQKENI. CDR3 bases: TGTGCCAGCTCACTAGGACAGGGCATGAACACTGAAGCTTTCTTT. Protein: CASSLGQGMNTEAFF.

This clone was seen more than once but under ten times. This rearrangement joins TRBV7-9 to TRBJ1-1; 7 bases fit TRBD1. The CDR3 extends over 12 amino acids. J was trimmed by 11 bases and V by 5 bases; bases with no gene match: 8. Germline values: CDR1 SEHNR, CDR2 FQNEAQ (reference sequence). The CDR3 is CASSADRAGAFF. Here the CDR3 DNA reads TGTGCCAGCAGCGCAGACAGGGCAGGGGCTTTCTTT.

The DNA for the CDR3 is TGTGCCAGCAGTGAAGACCCAGGGGAATCACCCCTCCACTTT. Its protein is CASSEDPGESPLHF. The V gene is TRBV2, the J gene TRBJ1-6, with D maybe TRBD1 (6 bases). Looked up from germline, CDR1 is SNHLY and CDR2 is FYNNEI. V was trimmed by 1 base and J by 10 bases, leaving 11 bases between them. The CDR3 is 14 amino acids.